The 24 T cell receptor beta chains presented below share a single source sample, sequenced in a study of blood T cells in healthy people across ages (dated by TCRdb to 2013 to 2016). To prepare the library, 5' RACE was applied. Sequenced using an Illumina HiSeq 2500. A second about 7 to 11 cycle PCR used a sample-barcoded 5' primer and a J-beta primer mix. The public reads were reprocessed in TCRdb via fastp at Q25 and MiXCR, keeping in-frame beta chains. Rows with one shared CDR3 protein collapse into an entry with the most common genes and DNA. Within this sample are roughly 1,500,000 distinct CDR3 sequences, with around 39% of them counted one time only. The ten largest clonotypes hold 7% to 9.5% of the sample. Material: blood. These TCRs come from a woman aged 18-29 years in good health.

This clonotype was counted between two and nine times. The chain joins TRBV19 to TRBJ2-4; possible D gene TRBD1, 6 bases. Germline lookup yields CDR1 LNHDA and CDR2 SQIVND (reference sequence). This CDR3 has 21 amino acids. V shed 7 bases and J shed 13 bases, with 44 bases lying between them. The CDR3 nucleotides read TGTGCCAGTACAACCCCTCGTCACATCCACCATTCACGAACTAGACAGGATAAGCAGTACTTC. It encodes CASTTPRHIHHSRTRQDKQYF.

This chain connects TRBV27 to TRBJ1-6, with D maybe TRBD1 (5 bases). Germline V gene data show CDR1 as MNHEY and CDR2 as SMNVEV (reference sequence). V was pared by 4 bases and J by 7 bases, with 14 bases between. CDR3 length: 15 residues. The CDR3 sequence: CASSSQGAGNSPLHF. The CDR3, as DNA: TGTGCCAGCAGTTCTCAGGGAGCGGGGAATTCACCCCTCCACTTT.

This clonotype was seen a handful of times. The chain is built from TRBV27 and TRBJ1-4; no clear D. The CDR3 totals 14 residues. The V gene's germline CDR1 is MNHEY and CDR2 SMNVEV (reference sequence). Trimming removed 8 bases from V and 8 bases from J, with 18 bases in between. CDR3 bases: TGTGCCAGCCTTGGTCGGGGAGCAGGAGAAAAACTGTTTTTT. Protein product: CASLGRGAGEKLFF.

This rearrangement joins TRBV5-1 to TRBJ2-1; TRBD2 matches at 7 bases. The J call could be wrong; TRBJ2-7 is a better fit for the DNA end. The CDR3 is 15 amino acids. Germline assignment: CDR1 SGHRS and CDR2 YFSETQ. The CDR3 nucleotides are TGCGCCAGCAGCTTGTGGTCGGGGGGATACAATGAGCAGTACTTC. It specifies CASSLWSGGYNEQYF.

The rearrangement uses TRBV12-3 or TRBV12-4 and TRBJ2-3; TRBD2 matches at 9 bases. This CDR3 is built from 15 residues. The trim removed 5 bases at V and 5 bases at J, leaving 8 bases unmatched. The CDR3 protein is CASSQEAGGGDTQYF. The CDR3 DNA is TGTGCCAGCAGTCAAGAGGCGGGGGGGGGAGATACGCAGTATTTT.

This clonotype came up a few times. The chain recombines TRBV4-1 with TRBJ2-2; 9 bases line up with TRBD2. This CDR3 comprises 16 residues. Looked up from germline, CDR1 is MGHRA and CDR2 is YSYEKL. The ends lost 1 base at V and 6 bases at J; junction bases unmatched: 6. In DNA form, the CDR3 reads TGCGCCAGCAGCCAAGGGCGGGGGGGAGTACCCGGGGAGCTGTTTTTT. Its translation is CASSQGRGGVPGELFF.

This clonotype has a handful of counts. This chain's CDR3 is CASSLGWRVTDTQYF. DNA for the CDR3: TGTGCCAGCAGCTTAGGGTGGCGGGTTACAGATACGCAGTATTTT. V gene TRBV7-2 combines with J gene TRBJ2-3, with D perhaps matching TRBD2 (5 bases). V shed 1 base and J shed 3 bases, with 11 bases lying between them. Germline loops: CDR1 SGHTA, CDR2 FQGNSA. The CDR3 runs to 15 residues.

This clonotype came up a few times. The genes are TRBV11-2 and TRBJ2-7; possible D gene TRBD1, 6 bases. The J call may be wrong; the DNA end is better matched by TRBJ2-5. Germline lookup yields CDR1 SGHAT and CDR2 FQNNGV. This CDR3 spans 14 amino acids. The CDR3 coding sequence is TGTGCCAGCAGCATGGACTGGGGGCAGGAGACCCAGTACTTC. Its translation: CASSMDWGQETQYF.

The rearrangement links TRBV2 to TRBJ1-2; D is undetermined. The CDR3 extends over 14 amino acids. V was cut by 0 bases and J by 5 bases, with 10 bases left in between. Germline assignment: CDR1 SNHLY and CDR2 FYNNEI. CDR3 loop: CASSEATRQYGYTF. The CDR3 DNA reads TGTGCCAGCAGTGAAGCGACACGGCAGTATGGCTACACCTTC.

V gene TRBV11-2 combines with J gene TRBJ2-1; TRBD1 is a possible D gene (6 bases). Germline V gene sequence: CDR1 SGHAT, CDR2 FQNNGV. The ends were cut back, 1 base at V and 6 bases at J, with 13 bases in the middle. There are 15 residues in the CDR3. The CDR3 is CASSLVGGAVNEQFF. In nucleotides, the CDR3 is TGTGCCAGCAGCTTAGTAGGGGGAGCCGTCAATGAGCAGTTCTTC.

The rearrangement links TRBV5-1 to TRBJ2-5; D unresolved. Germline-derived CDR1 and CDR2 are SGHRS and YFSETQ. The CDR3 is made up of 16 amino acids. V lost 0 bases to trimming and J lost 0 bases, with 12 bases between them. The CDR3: CASSLVGSQYQETQYF. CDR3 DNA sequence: TGCGCCAGCAGCTTGGTGGGCAGCCAGTACCAAGAGACCCAGTACTTC.

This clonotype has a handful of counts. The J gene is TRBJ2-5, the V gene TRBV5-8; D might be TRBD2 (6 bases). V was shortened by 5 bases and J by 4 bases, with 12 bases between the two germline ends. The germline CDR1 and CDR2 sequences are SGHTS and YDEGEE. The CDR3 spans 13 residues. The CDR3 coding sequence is TGTGCCAGCAGACACACTAGCCGAGAGACCCAGTACTTC. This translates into CASRHTSRETQYF.

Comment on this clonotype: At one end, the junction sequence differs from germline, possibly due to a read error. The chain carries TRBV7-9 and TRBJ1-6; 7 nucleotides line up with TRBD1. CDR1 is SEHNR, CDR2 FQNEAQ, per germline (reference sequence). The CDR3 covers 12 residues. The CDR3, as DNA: TGTGCCAGCAGCGGGGACAGTTCACCCCTCTACTTT. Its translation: CASSGDSSPLYF.

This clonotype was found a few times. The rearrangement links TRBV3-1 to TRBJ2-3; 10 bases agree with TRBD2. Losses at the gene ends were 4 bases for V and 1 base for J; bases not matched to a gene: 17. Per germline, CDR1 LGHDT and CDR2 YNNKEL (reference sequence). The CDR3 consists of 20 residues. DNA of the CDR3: TGTGCCAGCAGCCCCCTCTTAGCGGGAGGACCTGCTGGGGGCACAGATACGCAGTATTTT. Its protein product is CASSPLLAGGPAGGTDTQYF.

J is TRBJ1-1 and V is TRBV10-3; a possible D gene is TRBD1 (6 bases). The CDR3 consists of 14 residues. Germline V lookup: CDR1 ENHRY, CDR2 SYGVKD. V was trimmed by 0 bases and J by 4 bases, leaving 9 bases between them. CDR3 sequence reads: CAISESRGVTEAFF. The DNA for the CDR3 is TGTGCCATCAGTGAGTCGAGGGGGGTCACTGAAGCTTTCTTT.

The DNA for the CDR3 is TGTGCCAGCAGCGGTCCACAGGGGCACTATGGCTACACCTTC. Its protein is CASSGPQGHYGYTF. V usage is TRBV21-1 and J usage is TRBJ1-2; the table gives TRBD1 as D, unverified against the DNA. TRBV21-1 is a known pseudogene. This CDR3 is built from 14 residues.

CDR3 sequence reads: CASSPWTSQDTQYF. CDR3 DNA: TGCGCCAGCAGCCCGTGGACTAGCCAAGATACGCAGTATTTT. The chain is built from TRBV5-1 and TRBJ2-3; 8 nucleotides line up with TRBD2. V lost 4 bases, J lost 5 bases, and 6 bases stayed unmatched. CDR1 is SGHRS, CDR2 YFSETQ, per germline. This CDR3 is 14 amino acids long.

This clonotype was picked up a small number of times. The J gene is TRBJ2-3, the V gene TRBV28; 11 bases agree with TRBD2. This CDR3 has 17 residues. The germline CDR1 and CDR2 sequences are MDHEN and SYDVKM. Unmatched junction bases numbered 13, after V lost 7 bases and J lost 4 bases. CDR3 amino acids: CASKKFSGGGSADTQYF. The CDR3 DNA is TGTGCCAGCAAAAAATTTAGCGGGGGGGGATCCGCAGATACGCAGTATTTT.

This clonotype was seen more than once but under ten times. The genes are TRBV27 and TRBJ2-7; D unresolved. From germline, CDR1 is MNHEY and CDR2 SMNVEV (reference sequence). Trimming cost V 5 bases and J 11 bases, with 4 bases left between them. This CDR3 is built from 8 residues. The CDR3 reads CASSGKYF. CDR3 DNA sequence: TGTGCCAGCAGTGGGAAGTACTTC.

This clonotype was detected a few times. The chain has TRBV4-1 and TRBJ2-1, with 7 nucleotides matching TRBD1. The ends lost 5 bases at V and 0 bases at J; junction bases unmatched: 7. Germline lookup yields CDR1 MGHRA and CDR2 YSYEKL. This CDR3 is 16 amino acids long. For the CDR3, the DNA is TGCGCCAGCAGCAACCCACAGGGGAGCTCCTACAATGAGCAGTTCTTC. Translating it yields CASSNPQGSSYNEQFF.

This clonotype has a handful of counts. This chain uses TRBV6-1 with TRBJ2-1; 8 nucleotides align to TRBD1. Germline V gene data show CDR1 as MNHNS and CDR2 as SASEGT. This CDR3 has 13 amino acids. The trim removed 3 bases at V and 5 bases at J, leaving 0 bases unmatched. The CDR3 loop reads CASSETGDNEQFF. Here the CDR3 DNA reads TGTGCCAGCAGTGAGACAGGGGACAATGAGCAGTTCTTC.

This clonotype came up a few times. CDR3 loop: CASSIDRVGGYTF. For the CDR3, the DNA is TGTGCCAGCAGTATAGACAGGGTTGGAGGCTACACCTTC. The J gene is TRBJ1-2, the V gene TRBV12-3 or TRBV12-4; TRBD1 matches 7 bases. J gave up 8 bases and V 5 bases, and 8 bases lay outside the gene matches. The CDR3 is made up of 13 amino acids.

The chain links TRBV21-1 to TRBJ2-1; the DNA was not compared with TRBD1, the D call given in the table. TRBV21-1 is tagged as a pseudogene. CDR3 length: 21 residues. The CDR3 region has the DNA TGTGCCAGCACCCTACTACTCTCGGACACACGCGTGTCGCCTGGATACAATGAGCAGTTCTTC. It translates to CASTLLLSDTRVSPGYNEQFF.

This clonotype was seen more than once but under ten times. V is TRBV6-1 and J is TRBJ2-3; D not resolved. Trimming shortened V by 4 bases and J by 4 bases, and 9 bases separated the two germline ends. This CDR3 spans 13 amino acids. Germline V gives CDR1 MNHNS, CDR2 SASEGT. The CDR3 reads CASSVISPDTQYF. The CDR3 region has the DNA TGTGCCAGCAGTGTCATCAGCCCAGATACGCAGTATTTT.